The subject of this entry is one T cell receptor (beta chain). Its target is unknown. This table comes from immunoSEQ multiplex PCR, and its TCRdb copy is limited to in-frame clones, with some not included. The repertoire holds 40,000 or so clones, with approximately 83% as singletons. These data originate in a study of T cells in localized non-small cell lung cancer. Findings and caveats of the study: Because researchers sequenced only one region of the tumor, heterogeneity is still possible.

Trimming left V 1 base short and J 2 bases short, with 10 bases between. The CDR3 spans 15 residues. Germline CDR1 MGHRA, CDR2 YSYEKL. The chain couples TRBV4-1 to TRBJ2-3; D not resolved. The source is a man between 40 and 70 years old with stage I lung adenocarcinoma. The source was peripheral blood, collected before any cancer treatment. CDR3 coding DNA: TGCGCCAGCAGCCAAGGGGGTTGGGACACAGATACGCAGTATTTT. As protein: CASSQGGWDTDTQYF.